This T cell receptor (beta chain) came from a study of T cells in Graves' hyperthyroidism and ophthalmopathy. TCR beta CDR3 regions were amplified from RNA transcripts. During a first-round RT-PCR of the TCR CDR3, the HTBI primer set was used. A single record per CDR3 protein comes from TCRdb applying MiXCR to the multiplex PCR reads. Among around 690,000 distinct CDR3 sequences listed, 20% to 25% were seen once. The V segment lost 0 bases and the J segment 2 bases; nucleotides outside the gene matches: 1. The germline V gene encodes CDR1 GTSNPN and CDR2 SVGIG (reference sequence). This CDR3 comprises 15 residues. This clonotype has more than one count but fewer than ten.

The sequence was collected from a man aged 30 to 45 with Graves' ophthalmopathy. The rearrangement links TRBV30 to TRBJ2-7; TRBD2 aligns across 13 bases. The sequenced material came from blood. For the CDR3, the DNA is TGTGCCTGGAGTGTACTAGCGGGAGGGACCTACGAGCAGTACTTC. It encodes CAWSVLAGGTYEQYF.